Below are 4 T cell receptor beta chains sequenced from a single sample in a study of blood T cell repertoires in COVID-19. Clones were sequenced by immunoSEQ multiplex PCR, and TCRdb holds only the in-frame ones, with some missing. Among approximately 180,000 clones listed, roughly 87% were seen once. The specimen was PBMCs or T cells enriched from blood (not recorded which). These receptors were taken from a woman in her thirties or forties with acute COVID-19.

This clone was picked up one time. The DNA of the CDR3 is TGTGCCAGCAGCTCTCGGACTAGCGGGAGTCAGGATACGCAGTATTTT. Translated, it gives CASSSRTSGSQDTQYF. The chain is built from TRBV14 and TRBJ2-3, with 13 bases aligning to TRBD2. The CDR3 is made up of 16 amino acids. The V gene end was trimmed by 5 bases and the J gene end by 6 bases; junction bases not matched to a gene: 8. Germline CDR1 reads SGHDN; CDR2 reads FVKESK.

The V call is TRBV6-5, the J call TRBJ2-3; 12 bases line up with TRBD2. Germline CDR1 is MNHEY and CDR2 is SVGAGI. Unmatched junction bases numbered 4, after V lost 2 bases and J lost 4 bases. The CDR3 has 16 residues. CDR3 DNA sequence: TGTGCCAGCAGTTACGGTGGACTAGCGGGGTCAGATACGCAGTATTTT. Translation: CASSYGGLAGSDTQYF.

The V and J genes are TRBV19 and TRBJ2-5; a possible D gene is TRBD1 (6 bases). This CDR3 is built from 16 residues. V gave up 4 bases and J gave up 5 bases, with 20 bases separating them. Germline values: CDR1 LNHDA, CDR2 SQIVND (reference sequence). CDR3 nucleotides: TGTGCCAGTAGTACCCTCGAACAGGGAGCAGAGGAGACCCAGTACTTC. Amino acids: CASSTLEQGAEETQYF.

The chain uses TRBV15 and TRBJ1-2; no reliable D call. V was shortened by 4 bases and J by 4 bases, with 16 bases between the two germline ends. This CDR3 spans 15 amino acids. CDR1 and CDR2 from the germline V gene are LNHNV and YYDKDF (reference sequence). The CDR3: CATSTREPVIYGYTF. CDR3 nucleotides: TGTGCCACCAGCACAAGAGAACCGGTCATCTATGGCTACACCTTC.